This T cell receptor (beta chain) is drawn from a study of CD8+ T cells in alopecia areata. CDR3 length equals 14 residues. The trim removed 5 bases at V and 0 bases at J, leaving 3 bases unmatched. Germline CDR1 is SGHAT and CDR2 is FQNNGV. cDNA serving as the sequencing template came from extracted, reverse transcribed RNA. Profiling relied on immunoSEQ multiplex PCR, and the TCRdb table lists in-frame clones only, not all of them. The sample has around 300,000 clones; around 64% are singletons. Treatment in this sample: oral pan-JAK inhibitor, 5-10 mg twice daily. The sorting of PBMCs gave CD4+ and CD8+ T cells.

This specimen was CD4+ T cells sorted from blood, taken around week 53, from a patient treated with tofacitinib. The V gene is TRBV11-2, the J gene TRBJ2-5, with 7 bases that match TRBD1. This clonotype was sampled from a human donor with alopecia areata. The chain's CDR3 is CASSPGQYQETQYF. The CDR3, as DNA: TGTGCCAGCAGCCCGGGACAGTACCAAGAGACCCAGTACTTC.